These 25 T cell receptor beta chains came from one sample sequenced in a study of spatial heterogeneity in lung cancer. The time point is: sample taken at primary tumor resection. Unsorted whole RNA of tumor, nontumor lung or frozen PBMC was sequenced. TCRdb fed the 5' RACE reads into MiXCR, producing one record per CDR3 protein. The sample has tens of thousands of distinct CDR3 sequences; roughly an eighth are singletons. The sequencing here drew on PBMCs, taken at surgery. The receptors were gathered from a male donor with early-stage non-small cell lung cancer.

This clonotype appeared a few times. The V call is TRBV30, the J call TRBJ2-1; the match to TRBD2 covers 9 bases. Trimming cost V 6 bases and J 2 bases; bases outside gene matches: 8. The CDR3 covers 15 residues. The germline V gene has CDR1 GTSNPN and CDR2 SVGIG (reference sequence). CDR3 nucleotides: TGTGCCTGCTGGGCTAGCGGGGAGCCCTACAATGAGCAGTTCTTC. Translated, it gives CACWASGEPYNEQFF.

There are a few counts of this clonotype. The chain combines TRBV5-1 with TRBJ2-3; tentatively, D is TRBD2 (7 bases). Looked up from germline, CDR1 is SGHRS and CDR2 is YFSETQ. CDR3 size: 16 residues. Trimming pared 4 bases from V and 1 base from J, leaving 16 bases between. The CDR3 nucleotides read TGCGCCAGCAGCCAGGAGGGGGGGCAAGGCACAGATACGCAGTATTTT. It specifies CASSQEGGQGTDTQYF.

The rearrangement uses TRBV5-6 and TRBJ2-3, with 9 bases matching TRBD1. The J segment lost 3 bases and the V segment lost 4 bases, leaving 3 bases of the junction unmatched. CDR1 and CDR2 (germline): SGHDT, YYEEEE. The CDR3 covers 14 residues. CDR3 nucleotides: TGTGCCAGCAGCGGAGGACAGGGGACAGATACGCAGTATTTT. It translates to CASSGGQGTDTQYF.

This clonotype was observed once. Written as DNA, the CDR3 is TGCAGTGCTACGTGGGACCTCGAAGAGACCCAGTACTTC. It yields the protein CSATWDLEETQYF. This chain links TRBV20-1 with TRBJ2-5, with D perhaps given as TRBD1 or TRBD2 (5 bases each). Trimming took 4 bases from V and 3 from J, leaving 12 bases between them. Germline assignment: CDR1 DFQATT and CDR2 SNEGSKA (reference sequence). CDR3 length: 13 residues.

The V call is TRBV7-2, the J call TRBJ2-5; 8 bases align to TRBD2. V trimming: 1 base; J trimming: 7 bases; junction bases outside the gene matches: 11. CDR3 length equals 16 residues. Germline-derived CDR1 and CDR2 are SGHTA and FQGNSA. For the CDR3, the DNA is TGTGCCAGCAGCTTAGGGCGGGGGGCGGCTTTACGGACCCAGTACTTC. Amino acids: CASSLGRGAALRTQYF.

There are a few counts of this clonotype. CDR3 sequence reads: CASSRPGEQFF. CDR3 sequence (DNA): TGTGCCAGCAGCCGTCCGGGCGAGCAGTTCTTC. V gene TRBV14 combines with J gene TRBJ2-1; D not resolved. CDR3 length: 11 amino acids. Germline V gene sequence: CDR1 SGHDN, CDR2 FVKESK. The ends were cut back, 4 bases at V and 10 bases at J, with 8 bases in the middle.

This sequence joins TRBV9 and TRBJ2-3; TRBD2 matches 9 bases. V was clipped by 4 bases and J by 2 bases; unmatched bases: 5. Germline lookup yields CDR1 SGDLS and CDR2 YYNGEE. This CDR3 has 15 amino acids. CDR3 in amino acids: CASSTRTSDTDTQYF. In nucleotides, the CDR3 is TGTGCCAGCAGCACCCGGACTAGCGACACAGATACGCAGTATTTT.

The chain has TRBV7-9 and TRBJ1-2; 7 positions agree with TRBD1. Per germline, CDR1 SEHNR and CDR2 FQNEAQ (reference sequence). Trimming took 5 bases from V and 8 from J; bases not matched to a gene: 5. The CDR3 consists of 12 residues. This CDR3 is CASSEGAEGYTF. The CDR3 coding sequence is TGTGCCAGCAGCGAGGGGGCGGAAGGCTACACCTTC.

V usage is TRBV24-1 and J usage is TRBJ2-3, with D perhaps matching TRBD2 (5 bases). Germline lookup yields CDR1 KGHDR and CDR2 SFDVKD. Trimming removed 3 bases at V and 3 bases at J, with 18 bases between. This CDR3 contains 17 residues. For the CDR3, the DNA is TGTGCCACCAGTGATCAACGACTATCCCACCTGACAGATACGCAGTATTTT. Its translation: CATSDQRLSHLTDTQYF.

This clonotype was seen a few times. This rearrangement joins TRBV5-1 to TRBJ2-5; D might be TRBD1 (5 bases). Trimming cost V 0 bases and J 3 bases, with 6 bases left between them. CDR1 is SGHRS, CDR2 YFSETQ, per germline. The CDR3 length is 13 residues. CDR3 bases: TGCGCCAGCAGCTTGGAGGGGAAAGAGACCCAGTACTTC. It yields the protein CASSLEGKETQYF.

V and J are TRBV28 and TRBJ1-1; D gene ambiguous. This CDR3 contains 14 residues. Germline V CDR1 and CDR2: MDHEN, SYDVKM. The V gene lost 8 bases and the J gene lost 5 bases, with 18 bases spanning the gap. In DNA form, the CDR3 reads TGTGCCAGCTGTCTTCAAACCAAAGGGACTGAAGCTTTCTTT. This encodes CASCLQTKGTEAFF.

This clonotype appeared a few times. The CDR3 spells CASSPNGGYNTGELFF. The CDR3, as DNA: TGTGCCAGCAGCCCCAACGGGGGGTACAACACCGGGGAGCTGTTTTTT. The chain uses TRBV7-2 and TRBJ2-2; 7 positions match TRBD2. Germline lookup yields CDR1 SGHTA and CDR2 FQGNSA. Trimming took 5 bases from V and 2 from J; bases not matched to a gene: 8. This CDR3 spans 16 amino acids.

J is TRBJ2-2 and V is TRBV19; tentatively, D is TRBD1 (5 bases). The V end lost 3 bases, the J end lost 3 bases, and 11 bases lay between the germline ends. Germline V lookup: CDR1 LNHDA, CDR2 SQIVND (reference sequence). CDR3 length: 15 residues. The CDR3: CASSIRQGHTGELFF. The CDR3 DNA sequence: TGTGCCAGTAGTATCCGCCAGGGCCACACCGGGGAGCTGTTTTTT.

This clonotype was picked up many times. The chain links TRBV20-1 to TRBJ2-3; D might be TRBD2 (5 bases). This CDR3 spans 15 amino acids. V was trimmed by 5 bases and J by 4 bases, leaving 19 bases between them. Germline V CDR1 and CDR2: DFQATT, SNEGSKA (reference sequence). The CDR3 DNA sequence: TGCAGTGCTCGGGGAGAAGAGCGGTACCCAGATACGCAGTATTTT. Encoded protein: CSARGEERYPDTQYF.

This clonotype ranks as medium-sized (0.01 to 0.1%). The CDR3 sequence is CASSPGTLGAIGSGYTF. As DNA, the CDR3 is TGTGCCAGCAGTCCCGGGACACTTGGGGCTATTGGCAGTGGCTACACCTTC. V usage is TRBV27 and J usage is TRBJ1-2, with D perhaps matching TRBD1 (6 bases). Trimming took off 5 bases at V and 7 bases at J, with 26 bases between the two ends. CDR1 is MNHEY, CDR2 SMNVEV, per germline (reference sequence). This CDR3 region has 17 residues.

In its sample, this clonotype was seen many times. The gene calls are TRBV29-1 and TRBJ2-5; perhaps TRBD1 as D (6 bases). This CDR3 has 14 residues. Germline-derived CDR1 and CDR2 are SQVTM and ANQGSEA. Deletions cut 2 bases from V and 4 bases from J, with 14 bases between. CDR3 bases: TGCAGCGTTGAAATACCCCGAGGGGGAGAGACCCAGTACTTC. Protein sequence: CSVEIPRGGETQYF. Based on the CDR3 plus reference TRBV29-1 and TRBJ2-5, the full variable domain is SAVISQKPSRDICQRGTSLTIQCQVDSQVTMMFWYRQQPGQSLTLIATANQGSEATYESGFVIDKFPISRPNLTFSTLTVSNMSPEDSSIYLCSVEIPRGGETQYFGPGTRLLVL.

The chain carries TRBV29-1 and TRBJ2-7; 7 bases match TRBD1. Germline V CDR1 and CDR2: SQVTM, ANQGSEA. This CDR3 is built from 15 residues. The V and J ends lost 3 bases and 5 bases, in that order; junction bases with no gene match: 13. The CDR3 sequence is CSVEKVEGAMHEQYF. The CDR3 nucleotides read TGCAGCGTTGAGAAGGTAGAGGGGGCGATGCACGAGCAGTACTTC.

This clonotype was picked up a small number of times. The rearrangement links TRBV5-5 to TRBJ1-5; 9 nucleotides agree with TRBD1. The ends lost 0 bases at V and 2 bases at J; junction bases unmatched: 6. This CDR3 region has 17 residues. Per germline, CDR1 SGHKS and CDR2 YYEKEE (reference sequence). CDR3: CASSLGRDRVGNQPQHF. DNA of the CDR3: TGTGCCAGCAGCTTGGGAAGGGACAGGGTCGGCAATCAGCCCCAGCATTTT.

This clonotype came up a few times. The CDR3 is CASSFSGSGGFYGGELFF. The CDR3 coding sequence is TGTGCCAGTAGTTTTTCCGGGTCTGGAGGGTTCTACGGCGGGGAGCTGTTTTTT. This chain links TRBV19 with TRBJ2-2; perhaps TRBD2 as D (6 bases). The CDR3 sequence is 18 residues long. V was pared by 5 bases and J by 7 bases, with 26 bases between. CDR1 LNHDA and CDR2 SQIVND come from the germline V gene (reference sequence).

A few counts support this clonotype. The chain uses TRBV6-5 and TRBJ2-1; tentative D call: TRBD1 (6 bases). Per germline, CDR1 MNHEY and CDR2 SVGAGI. Trimming removed 8 bases from V and 7 bases from J, with 18 bases in between. The CDR3 spans 14 residues. The CDR3, as DNA: TGTGCCAGCGGGGACGAGGGCAGGGGTAATGAGCAGTTCTTC. Translation: CASGDEGRGNEQFF.

The table lists this clonotype with a few counts. This chain uses TRBV5-4 with TRBJ2-7; D uncertain. V lost 0 bases and J 0 bases, leaving 4 bases between the germline ends. The CDR3 runs 13 residues. Germline V gene data show CDR1 as SGHNT and CDR2 as YYREEE (reference sequence). CDR3 bases: TGTGCCAGCAGCTTGGAGGGCTCCTACGAGCAGTACTTC. The encoded protein is CASSLEGSYEQYF.

The chain combines TRBV20-1 with TRBJ2-3; either TRBD1 or TRBD2 may fit D (5 bases each). V dropped 3 bases and J dropped 4 bases, with 14 bases sitting between them. The CDR3 loop spans 14 amino acids. Germline V gives CDR1 DFQATT, CDR2 SNEGSKA (reference sequence). The CDR3 protein is CSARIGVGADTQYF. CDR3 nucleotide sequence: TGCAGTGCTAGGATAGGGGTCGGGGCAGATACGCAGTATTTT.

CDR3 region: CASSRAGFQETQYF. DNA for the CDR3: TGTGCCAGCAGCCGAGCGGGCTTCCAAGAGACCCAGTACTTC. The rearrangement joins TRBV6-1 to TRBJ2-5; perhaps TRBD2 as D (6 bases). The V and J ends lost 6 bases and 1 base respectively, with 12 bases between them. The CDR3 has 14 residues. The germline V gene encodes CDR1 MNHNS and CDR2 SASEGT.

This clonotype was detected only a few times. The chain recombines TRBV5-1 with TRBJ1-2, with D maybe TRBD1 (6 bases). Per germline, CDR1 SGHRS and CDR2 YFSETQ. The CDR3 totals 14 residues. V was pared by 0 bases and J by 5 bases, with 11 bases between. CDR3 DNA: TGCGCCAGCAGCTTGGAATCAGGGGTATATGGCTACACCTTC. It yields the protein CASSLESGVYGYTF.

The DNA for the CDR3 is TGTGCCAGCAGCTCCTGGACAGGGGGCGTCGGGGAGCTGTTTTTT. Its translation: CASSSWTGGVGELFF. The chain couples TRBV7-9 to TRBJ2-2, with 11 bases that match TRBD1. The CDR3 runs 15 residues. The V and J ends lost 4 bases and 7 bases, in that order; junction bases with no gene match: 5. In germline, CDR1 is SEHNR, CDR2 FQNEAQ (reference sequence). The whole variable domain, filled in from reference TRBV7-9 and TRBJ2-2, reads DTGVSQNPRHKITKRGQNVTFRCDPISEHNRLYWYRQTLGQGPEFLTYFQNEAQLEKSRLLSDRFSAERPKGSFSTLEIQRTEQGDSAMYLCASSSWTGGVGELFFGEGSRLTVL.